This entry describes one T cell receptor beta chain. This sample was included in a study of blood T cell repertoires in COVID-19. The overall study: Nucleic acid was either cDNA or gDNA, and it came from T cells, B-cell-depleted T cells, or PBMCs.

In terms of age and location, participants ranged from roughly 18 to 90 years and lived in about two dozen US areas. Measured with immunoSEQ multiplex PCR; TCRdb has only the in-frame clones, and not every one. The sample lists 300,000 or so clones; about 86% were seen once. The ends were cut back, 0 bases at V and 1 base at J, with 7 bases in the middle. The CDR3 is 14 residues long. The germline V gene encodes CDR1 SGHRS and CDR2 YFSETQ. The sequence was collected from a middle-aged woman with acute COVID-19. Sequencing was done on a sample of PBMCs or T cells enriched from blood (not recorded which). This rearrangement joins TRBV5-1 to TRBJ1-1; unclear D gene. The CDR3 here is CASSLDYRNTEAFF. The CDR3 coding sequence is TGCGCCAGCAGCTTGGATTACAGGAACACTGAAGCTTTCTTT.